This TCR beta chain was profiled in a study of CD8 T cells in ankylosing spondylitis. Whole-study results and caveats: Disease-linked clones had a CD8+ phenotype and relatively low frequency in peripheral blood. Within ankylosing spondylitis blood, a TCR beta motif made up of eight or nine highly homologous variants appeared to be characteristic. Earlier literature documents some of the motif variants in reactive arthritis synovial fluid and blood.

MiXCR was run by TCRdb on the 5' RACE reads, yielding one entry per CDR3 protein. Of approximately 16,000 distinct CDR3 sequences in the sample, 8% to 9% were seen once. The CDR3 contains 14 residues. Germline CDR1 and CDR2: SGHRS and YFSETQ. V gave up 2 bases and J gave up 0 bases, with 9 bases separating them. A note on this clonotype: Its antigen is as yet unknown.

Source material: blood. This rearrangement joins TRBV5-1 to TRBJ2-7; D perhaps matches TRBD2 (6 bases). The clonotype originates from a male donor with ankylosing spondylitis or in good health (not recorded which). CDR3 DNA: TGCGCCAGCAGCTTTAGCGGAAGCTCCTACGAGCAGTACTTC. It yields the protein CASSFSGSSYEQYF.